These 24 T cell receptor beta chains originate from one sample sequenced in a study of OX40 agonist ivuxolimab in advanced cancers. Preparation of the library involved the immunoSEQ multiplex PCR assay. TCRdb provides this immuneACCESS table in a form limited to in-frame rearrangements. Some clones are lacking; in checked studies, under half of them reflect an unresolved V gene, and why the rest are absent is not known. The sample table shows some 19,000 clones, and roughly two thirds are seen once. Together, the top ten hold about 24% of the sample. Sequenced here: CD4+ or CD8+ T cells sorted from blood, sampled in a trial of the OX40 agonist ivuxolimab. The receptors originated from an adult with an advanced solid tumor such as melanoma, head and neck, liver or kidney cancer.

This clone is termed large. The chain has TRBV5-5 and TRBJ2-3; D is ambiguous. The CDR3 loop spans 14 amino acids. Trimming stripped 0 bases from V and 1 base from J, with 6 bases between. The germline V gene encodes CDR1 SGHKS and CDR2 YYEKEE (reference sequence). The CDR3 spells CASSLEFGTDTQYF. The CDR3 DNA reads as TGTGCCAGCAGCTTGGAGTTCGGCACAGATACGCAGTATTTT.

The chain links TRBV7-9 to TRBJ2-5; TRBD2 matches 15 bases. Trimming cost V 5 bases and J 5 bases; bases outside gene matches: 12. Germline-derived CDR1 and CDR2 are SEHNR and FQNEAQ (reference sequence). The CDR3 has 18 residues. The CDR3 coding sequence is TGTGCCAGCAGCCGGACTAGCGGGGGGGCCTTGCTAGACGAGACCCAGTACTTC. It yields the protein CASSRTSGGALLDETQYF.

In its sample, this clone was seen a few times. The gene calls are TRBV4-1 and TRBJ1-1; weak D call: TRBD1 (6 bases). CDR1 and CDR2 from the germline V gene are MGHRA and YSYEKL. Trimming stripped 4 bases from V and 3 bases from J, with 15 bases between. The CDR3 sequence is 15 residues long. The CDR3 DNA follows: TGCGCCAGCAGCCTTGGGACATCGCCTTACACTGAAGCTTTCTTT. Protein: CASSLGTSPYTEAFF.

The genes are TRBV11-3 and TRBJ2-2; D is unclear. This CDR3 is 13 amino acids long. Germline V gene lookup returns CDR1 SGHNT and CDR2 YENEEA. The germline V and J ends were trimmed by 5 bases and 1 base, with 5 bases remaining between them. The CDR3 sequence is CASSKLNTGELFF. The DNA for the CDR3 is TGTGCCAGCAGCAAACTGAACACCGGGGAGCTGTTTTTT.

The chain uses TRBV29-1 and TRBJ2-3; 7 nucleotides align to TRBD2. J was trimmed by 3 bases and V by 6 bases; bases with no gene match: 12. CDR3 size: 15 residues. Germline values: CDR1 SQVTM, CDR2 ANQGSEA. The CDR3, as DNA: TGCAGCGTCCCCCTTTGGGGGGAGGGAACAGATACGCAGTATTTT. This gives the protein CSVPLWGEGTDTQYF.

The chain combines TRBV11-2 with TRBJ1-1; D not resolved. The germline V gene has CDR1 SGHAT and CDR2 FQNNGV. V lost 5 bases and J 4 bases, leaving 11 bases between the germline ends. The length of the CDR3 is 13 residues. The CDR3 protein is CASSPRAVTEAFF. CDR3 DNA sequence: TGTGCCAGCAGCCCGAGGGCGGTCACTGAAGCTTTCTTT.

The gene calls are TRBV27 and TRBJ1-2; D gene uncertain. Germline CDR1 and CDR2: MNHEY and SMNVEV (reference sequence). The V gene lost 1 base and the J gene lost 3 bases, with 15 bases spanning the gap. CDR3 length: 16 residues. The CDR3 spells CASSLFARALYYGYTF. CDR3 nucleotides: TGTGCCAGCAGTTTATTTGCCCGGGCTTTATACTATGGCTACACCTTC.

This clone has a handful of counts. The rearrangement uses TRBV4-1 and TRBJ2-1; D unclear. Germline loops: CDR1 MGHRA, CDR2 YSYEKL. This CDR3 is 15 amino acids long. The V and J ends lost 0 bases and 4 bases respectively, with 10 bases between them. Here the CDR3 reads CASSQELVVYNEQFF. The DNA of the CDR3 is TGCGCCAGCAGCCAAGAATTGGTAGTTTACAATGAGCAGTTCTTC.

This clone was picked up one time. This chain connects TRBV9 to TRBJ2-3, with D possibly matching TRBD2 (7 bases). This CDR3 comprises 15 residues. V was shortened by 2 bases and J by 2 bases, with 12 bases between the two germline ends. Per germline, CDR1 SGDLS and CDR2 YYNGEE. This chain's CDR3 is CASSVGGPATDTQYF. Here the CDR3 DNA reads TGTGCCAGCAGCGTCGGGGGGCCGGCCACAGATACGCAGTATTTT.

The V and J genes are TRBV6-1 and TRBJ1-5, with D tentatively TRBD1 (5 bases). The germline gives CDR1 MNHNS, CDR2 SASEGT. The CDR3 consists of 15 residues. V dropped 6 bases and J dropped 3 bases, with 15 bases sitting between them. In nucleotides, the CDR3 is TGTGCCAGCAGCGGGTTCGGGGGGTCCAATCAGCCCCAGCATTTT. Residues: CASSGFGGSNQPQHF.

This chain uses TRBV12-5 with TRBJ2-4; 8 bases map to TRBD1. V shed 7 bases and J 2 bases; nucleotides not matched to a gene: 19. In germline, CDR1 is LGHNT, CDR2 FRNRAP. The CDR3 runs to 19 residues. The CDR3 loop is CASDSGGEYTPVPKNIQYF. In DNA, the CDR3 is TGTGCTAGTGATTCAGGGGGCGAGTACACCCCTGTCCCCAAAAACATTCAGTACTTC.

This chain joins TRBV15 and TRBJ2-1, with D maybe TRBD1 (6 bases). CDR3 length equals 12 residues. Germline assignment: CDR1 LNHNV and CDR2 YYDKDF (reference sequence). For the CDR3, the DNA is TGTGCGGTTGAACAGGGATACAATGAGCAGTTCTTC. Translation gives CAVEQGYNEQFF.

The genes are TRBV9 and TRBJ2-1; unclear D gene. Germline V gene sequence: CDR1 SGDLS, CDR2 YYNGEE. V dropped 0 bases and J dropped 4 bases, with 8 bases sitting between them. The CDR3 has 14 residues. The CDR3 region is CASSVGVVYNEQFF. CDR3 sequence (DNA): TGTGCCAGCAGCGTAGGGGTAGTTTACAATGAGCAGTTCTTC. The variable domain in full, with the rest retrieved from reference TRBV9 and TRBJ2-1, is DSGVTQTPKHLITATGQRVTLRCSPRSGDLSVYWYQQSLDQGLQFLIQYYNGEERAKGNILERFSAQQFPDLHSELNLSSLELGDSALYFCASSVGVVYNEQFFGPGTRLTVL.

This sequence joins TRBV5-6 and TRBJ2-1; perhaps TRBD2 as D (6 bases). The V end lost 1 base, the J end lost 6 bases, and 11 bases lay between the germline ends. CDR3 size: 14 residues. Germline CDR1 and CDR2: SGHDT and YYEEEE. CDR3 sequence (DNA): TGTGCCAGCAGCTTGAACGGAGGGTTCAATGAGCAGTTCTTC. This sequence encodes CASSLNGGFNEQFF.

This clone has more than one count but fewer than ten. The rearrangement uses TRBV2 and TRBJ2-3; 11 bases fit TRBD2. V dropped 4 bases and J dropped 7; count of bases not matched to a gene: 7. The CDR3 spans 15 residues. Germline loops: CDR1 SNHLY, CDR2 FYNNEI. The CDR3 protein is CASSGQLAGVHTQYF. CDR3 nucleotides: TGTGCCAGCAGTGGGCAACTAGCGGGGGTTCATACGCAGTATTTT.

The chain uses TRBV11-3 and TRBJ1-2, with D perhaps matching TRBD1 (5 bases). The V end lost 5 bases, the J end lost 7 bases, and 17 bases lay between the germline ends. The CDR3 is made up of 14 amino acids. CDR1 and CDR2 (germline): SGHNT, YENEEA. The CDR3 loop is CASSPLEGPVGYTF. CDR3 in DNA: TGTGCCAGCAGCCCCTTGGAGGGGCCTGTTGGCTACACCTTC.

The V and J genes are TRBV10-1 and TRBJ2-6; 9 nucleotides match TRBD1. The germline gives CDR1 WNHNN, CDR2 SYGVQD (reference sequence). The length of the CDR3 is 18 residues. V dropped 3 bases and J dropped 4; count of bases not matched to a gene: 10. CDR3 residues: CASSERDRVLEGANVLTF. The CDR3 bases are TGCGCCAGCAGTGAAAGGGACAGGGTTCTTGAAGGGGCCAACGTCCTGACTTTC.

The chain is built from TRBV7-9 and TRBJ2-7; D uncertain. This CDR3 contains 14 residues. In germline, CDR1 is SEHNR, CDR2 FQNEAQ (reference sequence). The V gene lost 5 bases and the J gene lost 4 bases, with 15 bases spanning the gap. CDR3 DNA sequence: TGTGCCAGCAGCCATCCCACGACTGCTTACGAGCAGTACTTC. Translating it yields CASSHPTTAYEQYF.

The chain recombines TRBV5-4 with TRBJ2-5; tentatively, D is TRBD1 (5 bases). The closer fit of TRBJ2-7 to the DNA end suggests the J call may be wrong. The CDR3 is made up of 15 amino acids. Germline CDR1 SGHNT, CDR2 YYREEE (reference sequence). CDR3 nucleotide sequence: TGTGCCAGCACCCTAGGGATGGGGCACGATTACGAGCAGTACTTC. It is translated as CASTLGMGHDYEQYF.

CDR3 DNA: TGTGCCAGCAGGGACCAGGTCCTCTCCTATAATTCACCCCTCCACTTT. Amino acids: CASRDQVLSYNSPLHF. V gene TRBV2 combines with J gene TRBJ1-6; D is unclear. In germline, CDR1 is SNHLY, CDR2 FYNNEI. V was cut by 6 bases and J by 0 bases, with 12 bases left in between. This CDR3 has 16 residues. Using reference TRBV2 and TRBJ1-6 for the parts outside the CDR3, the full variable domain is EPEVTQTPSHQVTQMGQEVILRCVPISNHLYFYWYRQILGQKVEFLVSFYNNEISEKSEIFDDQFSVERPDGSNFTLKIRSTKLEDSAMYFCASRDQVLSYNSPLHFGNGTRLTVT.

The chain is built from TRBV28 and TRBJ1-2; weak D call: TRBD1 (5 bases). V lost 2 bases and J 7 bases, leaving 11 bases between the germline ends. The germline V gene has CDR1 MDHEN and CDR2 SYDVKM. The CDR3 is 13 amino acids. The CDR3 coding sequence is TGTGCCAGCAGTTTAGAAGAGGGGCGTGGCTACACCTTC. Its translation: CASSLEEGRGYTF.

This clone was counted a single time. V and J are TRBV6-6 and TRBJ2-7; the D gene is possibly TRBD1 (5 bases). V was clipped by 5 bases and J by 1 base, with 15 bases between them. Looked up from germline, CDR1 is MNHNY and CDR2 is SVGAGI (reference sequence). CDR3 length equals 15 residues. The CDR3 protein is CASSDDSLNSYEQYF. The CDR3 nucleotides are TGTGCCAGCAGTGACGACAGTCTGAATTCCTACGAGCAGTACTTC.

V is TRBV6-6 and J is TRBJ2-1; D uncertain. This CDR3 contains 13 residues. With 6 bases removed from V and 5 bases from J, the gap between germline ends came to 11 bases. Germline assignment: CDR1 MNHNY and CDR2 SVGAGI (reference sequence). CDR3 protein: CASSPTANNEQFF. The CDR3 bases are TGTGCCAGCAGCCCCACGGCTAACAATGAGCAGTTCTTC.

This clone was observed a handful of times. CDR3 in amino acids: CASSLGLEQRTDTQYF. The CDR3 region has the DNA TGTGCCAGCAGCCTCGGCTTGGAACAGCGAACAGATACGCAGTATTTT. The rearrangement uses TRBV28 and TRBJ2-3; D remains ambiguous. CDR1 is MDHEN and CDR2 is SYDVKM in the germline V gene. This CDR3 has 16 amino acids. The V and J ends lost 6 bases and 3 bases respectively, with 19 bases between them.